The 24 T cell receptor beta chains presented below share a single source sample, sequenced in a study of blood T cell repertoires in COVID-19 (dated by TCRdb to the early 2020s). The method behind the library was the immunoSEQ multiplex PCR assay. The table comes from immuneACCESS by way of TCRdb, which keeps in-frame sequences with V and J called. Part of the clones is missing from these tables; in studies checked, under half for an unresolved V gene and the rest for unknown reasons. The sample profile shows 280,000 or so clones; roughly 85% of them were found once. The ten most abundant clones make up roughly 6.3% of the sample. The sequencing input was PBMCs or T cells enriched from blood (not recorded which). Source of these receptors: a woman aged 40 to 50 who had recovered from COVID-19.

V is TRBV9 and J is TRBJ2-1, with 9 bases lining up with TRBD2. V lost 0 bases to trimming and J lost 1 base; unmatched junction nucleotides: 5. Germline V gene data show CDR1 as SGDLS and CDR2 as YYNGEE. This CDR3 spans 17 amino acids. CDR3 in DNA: TGTGCCAGCAGCGTAGGGGCTAGCGGGACTTCCTACAATGAGCAGTTCTTC. Encoded protein: CASSVGASGTSYNEQFF.

The chain uses TRBV19 and TRBJ2-7, with 7 bases matching TRBD2. This CDR3 is 15 amino acids long. With 4 bases clipped from V and 2 bases from J, the junction kept 8 bases outside the gene matches. Germline CDR1 and CDR2: LNHDA and SQIVND (reference sequence). CDR3: CASSTSSGPPYEQYF. CDR3 DNA sequence: TGTGCCAGTAGTACCTCTAGCGGACCACCCTACGAGCAGTACTTC. The entire variable domain, with the rest obtained from reference TRBV19 and TRBJ2-7, is as follows: DGGITQSPKYLFRKEGQNVTLSCEQNLNHDAMYWYRQDPGQGLRLIYYSQIVNDFQKGDIAEGYSVSREKKESFPLTVTSAQKNPTAFYLCASSTSSGPPYEQYFGPGTRLTVT.

The chain recombines TRBV28 with TRBJ1-2; 8 nucleotides agree with TRBD1. The germline CDR1 and CDR2 sequences are MDHEN and SYDVKM. The trim removed 6 bases at V and 3 bases at J, leaving 9 bases unmatched. CDR3 length equals 15 residues. Written as DNA, the CDR3 is TGTGCCAGCAGATTAGACCCAGGGGGCGACTATGGCTACACCTTC. Protein product: CASRLDPGGDYGYTF.

The chain couples TRBV7-9 to TRBJ1-4, with D possibly TRBD1 on 5 matching bases. Germline lookup yields CDR1 SEHNR and CDR2 FQNEAQ (reference sequence). This CDR3 is 14 amino acids long. Deletions cut 5 bases from V and 8 bases from J, with 15 bases between. The CDR3, as DNA: TGTGCCAGCAGCCTCCAGGGTTTGGGAGAAAAACTGTTTTTT. Amino acids: CASSLQGLGEKLFF.

The chain couples TRBV4-3 to TRBJ2-5; 12 positions match TRBD1. Germline V gives CDR1 LGHNA, CDR2 YSLEER. The CDR3 has 15 residues. J gave up 5 bases and V 3 bases, and 4 bases lay outside the gene matches. Written as DNA, the CDR3 is TGCGCCAGCAGCCACTCCGGGACAGGGGGCGAGACCCAGTACTTC. Translated: CASSHSGTGGETQYF.

The chain is built from TRBV7-2 and TRBJ2-1; maybe TRBD2 (5 bases). Germline V gene lookup returns CDR1 SGHTA and CDR2 FQGNSA. V shed 1 base and J shed 12 bases, with 16 bases lying between them. The CDR3 is 14 residues long. This CDR3 is CASSLGRTLEGQFF. CDR3 nucleotide sequence: TGTGCCAGCAGCTTAGGGCGAACCCTCGAGGGGCAGTTCTTC. Looking up the rest from reference TRBV7-2 and TRBJ2-1 gives the full variable domain: GAGVSQSPSNKVTEKGKDVELRCDPISGHTALYWYRQSLGQGLEFLIYFQGNSAPDKSGLPSDRFSAERTGGSVSTLTIQRTQQEDSAVYLCASSLGRTLEGQFFGPGTRLTVL.

The rearrangement links TRBV18 to TRBJ2-7, with TRBD2 identical over 12 bases. The length of the CDR3 is 17 residues. CDR1 KGHSH and CDR2 LQKENI come from the germline V gene. V trimming: 3 bases; J trimming: 0 bases; junction bases outside the gene matches: 6. This CDR3 reads CASSPPTSGSPSYEQYF. CDR3 in DNA: TGTGCCAGCTCACCTCCGACTAGCGGGAGTCCCTCCTACGAGCAGTACTTC.

This sequence joins TRBV7-9 and TRBJ1-1, with 7 bases matching TRBD1. Germline V gives CDR1 SEHNR, CDR2 FQNEAQ (reference sequence). The CDR3 is 13 amino acids. The junction had 4 bases not matched to a gene; V was cut back by 5 bases and J by 4 bases. CDR3 sequence: CASSHNRGTEAFF. DNA of the CDR3: TGTGCCAGCAGCCACAACAGGGGCACTGAAGCTTTCTTT.

This clone has just one count. The chain joins TRBV5-6 to TRBJ2-7; 7 nucleotides match TRBD2. CDR1 SGHDT and CDR2 YYEEEE come from the germline V gene. With 4 bases clipped from V and 3 bases from J, the junction kept 4 bases outside the gene matches. This CDR3 is built from 13 residues. The CDR3 DNA follows: TGTGCCAGCAGCCCCCCGGGGGGCTACGAGCAGTACTTC. This translates into CASSPPGGYEQYF.

There are a few counts of this clone. The chain joins TRBV2 to TRBJ2-7; TRBD1 aligns across 8 bases. The length of the CDR3 is 16 residues. V trimming: 1 base; J trimming: 3 bases; junction bases outside the gene matches: 8. CDR1 and CDR2 (germline): SNHLY, FYNNEI. The chain's CDR3 is CASSEEGTGGDYEQYF. Here the CDR3 DNA reads TGTGCCAGCAGTGAAGAGGGGACAGGAGGGGACTACGAGCAGTACTTC.

V usage is TRBV24-1 and J usage is TRBJ2-2, with D tentatively TRBD2 (6 bases). V dropped 4 bases and J dropped 5 bases, with 16 bases sitting between them. The CDR3 covers 16 residues. CDR1 and CDR2 (germline): KGHDR, SFDVKD. CDR3 DNA sequence: TGTGCCACCAGTGACCCCGGGAGCCTGGGGACCGGGGAGCTGTTTTTT. It is translated as CATSDPGSLGTGELFF.

The chain employs TRBV10-3 and TRBJ1-3; weak D call: TRBD1 (6 bases). The germline CDR1 and CDR2 sequences are ENHRY and SYGVKD. V was shortened by 6 bases and J by 0 bases, with 15 bases between the two germline ends. The CDR3 totals 16 residues. This CDR3 is CAISPRQENSGNTIYF. Written as DNA, the CDR3 is TGTGCCATCAGCCCCCGACAGGAAAACTCTGGAAACACCATATATTTT.

V gene TRBV5-1 combines with J gene TRBJ2-5, with no clear D. V was trimmed by 4 bases and J by 0 bases, leaving 13 bases between them. The CDR3 sequence is 15 residues long. Germline CDR1 is SGHRS and CDR2 is YFSETQ. CDR3 sequence (DNA): TGCGCCAGCAGCATAAGCTCTACGTACCAAGAGACCCAGTACTTC. Its protein is CASSISSTYQETQYF.

The chain is built from TRBV6-2 or TRBV6-3 and TRBJ2-7; 8 nucleotides align to TRBD1. The CDR3 is 17 amino acids. V shed 5 bases, J shed 6 bases, and the junction held 18 bases outside the gene matches. The germline gives CDR1 MNHEY, CDR2 SVGEGT. CDR3 protein: CASSTRGRKTPFLEQYF. CDR3 nucleotide sequence: TGTGCCAGCAGTACCAGGGGGCGCAAGACTCCCTTCCTCGAGCAGTACTTC.

The rearrangement links TRBV28 to TRBJ1-1; D possibly corresponds to TRBD1 (5 bases). This CDR3 region has 14 residues. Per germline, CDR1 MDHEN and CDR2 SYDVKM. V shed 7 bases and J shed 1 base, with 13 bases lying between them. The CDR3: CASTRGGENTEAFF. In nucleotides, the CDR3 is TGTGCCAGCACTCGTGGGGGGGAGAACACTGAAGCTTTCTTT.

The chain carries TRBV10-2 and TRBJ2-4; D not resolved. V lost 4 bases and J 7 bases, leaving 8 bases between the germline ends. The CDR3 runs 12 residues. Germline values: CDR1 WSHSY, CDR2 SAAADI. Here the CDR3 DNA reads TGCGCCAGCAGTGCTGGCTGGAACATTCAGTACTTC. This translates into CASSAGWNIQYF.

The table lists this clone with a few counts. J is TRBJ2-2 and V is TRBV4-1, with D perhaps matching TRBD2 (6 bases). Deletions cut 4 bases from V and 5 bases from J, with 17 bases between. CDR3 length: 16 amino acids. From germline, CDR1 is MGHRA and CDR2 YSYEKL. CDR3 DNA: TGCGCCAGCAGCCGGGGGACTGGGGGAGTTACCGGGGAGCTGTTTTTT. Its protein product is CASSRGTGGVTGELFF.

J is TRBJ2-5 and V is TRBV15, with D possibly TRBD2 on 6 matching bases. The V end lost 4 bases, the J end lost 5 bases, and 20 bases lay between the germline ends. The germline CDR1 and CDR2 sequences are LNHNV and YYDKDF (reference sequence). This CDR3 region has 16 residues. The CDR3 DNA reads as TGTGCCACCAGCACCGGATCTAGCGCCGGGTCGGAGACCCAGTACTTC. This encodes CATSTGSSAGSETQYF.

The chain carries TRBV28 and TRBJ2-1; no firm D call. The CDR3 has 14 residues. Trimming stripped 2 bases from V and 0 bases from J, with 5 bases between. Germline CDR1 and CDR2: MDHEN and SYDVKM. CDR3 sequence reads: CASSLVSSYNEQFF. CDR3 bases: TGTGCCAGCAGTTTAGTTAGCTCCTACAATGAGCAGTTCTTC.

This clone was seen only a few times. The V and J genes are TRBV7-2 and TRBJ2-3, with D possibly being TRBD2 (6 bases). This CDR3 region has 14 residues. The V gene's germline CDR1 is SGHTA and CDR2 FQGNSA. Trimming left V 7 bases short and J 2 bases short, with 13 bases between. The CDR3 DNA follows: TGTGCCAGCAAGCCTAGCGCGGTCACAGATACGCAGTATTTT. Its protein is CASKPSAVTDTQYF.

This chain links TRBV5-4 with TRBJ1-6, with D tentatively TRBD1 (6 bases). The CDR3 extends over 14 amino acids. V was clipped by 1 base and J by 4 bases, with 6 bases between them. Germline V lookup: CDR1 SGHNT, CDR2 YYREEE (reference sequence). As DNA, the CDR3 is TGTGCCAGCAGCTTGCAGGGGTATAATTCACCCCTCCACTTT. Its protein is CASSLQGYNSPLHF.

This clone occurred a few times. This sequence joins TRBV5-1 and TRBJ2-5; D remains ambiguous. The CDR3 length is 12 residues. Germline V lookup: CDR1 SGHRS, CDR2 YFSETQ. Trimming took 2 bases from V and 2 from J, leaving 4 bases between them. CDR3 in amino acids: CASSLSQETQYF. For the CDR3, the DNA is TGCGCCAGCAGCTTATCACAAGAGACCCAGTACTTC.

This chain links TRBV2 with TRBJ1-6, with D possibly matching TRBD1 (6 bases). The germline gives CDR1 SNHLY, CDR2 FYNNEI. V was shortened by 4 bases and J by 8 bases, with 12 bases between the two germline ends. This CDR3 is built from 14 residues. CDR3 amino acids: CASSGGQTYSPLHF. The CDR3 DNA is TGTGCCAGCAGTGGAGGACAGACTTATTCACCCCTCCACTTT.

The V and J genes are TRBV28 and TRBJ1-6; D is unclear. V was trimmed by 3 bases and J by 0 bases, leaving 12 bases between them. Germline assignment: CDR1 MDHEN and CDR2 SYDVKM. The CDR3 covers 17 residues. The CDR3 here is CASSLEAVSSYNSPLHF. The CDR3 nucleotides are TGTGCCAGCAGTTTGGAGGCTGTGAGCTCCTATAATTCACCCCTCCACTTT.